This T cell receptor (beta chain) was obtained from a study of chemoradiotherapy in HPV16-positive cancers. Study-wide context: Candidate HPV-specific T-cell clones and common TCR motifs came from functional assays in a couple of HPV16-positive patients. Findings and limits, study-wide: In HPV16-positive patients, HPV-responsive T-cell expansion tracked better recurrence-free survival. Candidate HPV-specific clones and E7-related TCR motifs grew in tumor during treatment.

Per germline, CDR1 MNHEY and CDR2 SVGAGI. The CDR3 loop spans 13 amino acids. V was clipped by 8 bases and J by 0 bases, with 8 bases between them. This table comes from immunoSEQ multiplex PCR, and its TCRdb copy is limited to in-frame clones, with some not included. The sample has 20,000 to 30,000 clones, roughly nine tenths seen once. For this clone: As yet, its antigen is unknown.

The sequences come from blood, collected from a patient who underwent chemoradiotherapy. The chain links TRBV6-5 to TRBJ1-5; the D is unclear. This clonotype originated in a human donor with HPV-associated anogenital cancer. The CDR3 spells CASALYSNQPQHF. As DNA, the CDR3 is TGTGCCAGCGCCCTATATAGCAATCAGCCCCAGCATTTT.